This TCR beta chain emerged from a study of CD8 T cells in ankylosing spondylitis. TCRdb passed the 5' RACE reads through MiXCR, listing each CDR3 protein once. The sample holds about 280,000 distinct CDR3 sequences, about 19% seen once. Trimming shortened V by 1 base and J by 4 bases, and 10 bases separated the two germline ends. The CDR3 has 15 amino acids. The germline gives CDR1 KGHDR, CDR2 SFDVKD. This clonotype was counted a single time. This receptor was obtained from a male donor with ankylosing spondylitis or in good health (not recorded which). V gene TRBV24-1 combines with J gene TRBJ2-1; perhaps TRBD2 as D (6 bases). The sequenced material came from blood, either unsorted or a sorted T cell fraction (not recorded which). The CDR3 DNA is TGTGCCACCAGTGATTTCGCTAGCGAATACAATGAGCAGTTCTTC. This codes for CATSDFASEYNEQFF.